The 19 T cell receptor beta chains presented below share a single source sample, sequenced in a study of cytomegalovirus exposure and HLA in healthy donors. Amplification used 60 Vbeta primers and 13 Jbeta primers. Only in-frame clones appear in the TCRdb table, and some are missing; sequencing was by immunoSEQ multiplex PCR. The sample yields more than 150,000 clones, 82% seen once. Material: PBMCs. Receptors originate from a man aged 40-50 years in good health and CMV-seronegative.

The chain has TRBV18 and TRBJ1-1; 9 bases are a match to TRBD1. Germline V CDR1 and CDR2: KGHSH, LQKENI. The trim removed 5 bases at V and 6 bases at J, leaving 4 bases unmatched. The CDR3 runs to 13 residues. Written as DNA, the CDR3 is TGTGCCAGCTCAACAGGGGGCAACTCTGAAGCTTTCTTT. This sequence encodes CASSTGGNSEAFF.

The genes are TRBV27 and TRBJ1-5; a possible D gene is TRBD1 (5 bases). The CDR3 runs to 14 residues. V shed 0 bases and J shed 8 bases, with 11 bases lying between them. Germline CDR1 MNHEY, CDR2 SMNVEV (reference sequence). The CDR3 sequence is CASSLSPGYKPQHF. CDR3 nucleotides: TGTGCCAGCAGTTTATCCCCAGGGTACAAGCCCCAGCATTTT.

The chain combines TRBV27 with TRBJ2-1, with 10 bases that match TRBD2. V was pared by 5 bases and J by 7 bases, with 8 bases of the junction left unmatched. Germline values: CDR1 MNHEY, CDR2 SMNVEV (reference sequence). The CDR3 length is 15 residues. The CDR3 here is CASSNGLAVKNEQFF. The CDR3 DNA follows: TGTGCCAGCAGTAATGGACTAGCGGTAAAAAATGAGCAGTTCTTC.

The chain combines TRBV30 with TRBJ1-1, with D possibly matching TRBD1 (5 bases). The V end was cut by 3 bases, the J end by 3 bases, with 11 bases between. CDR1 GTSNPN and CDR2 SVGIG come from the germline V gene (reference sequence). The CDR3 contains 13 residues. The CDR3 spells CAWSSTDYTEAFF. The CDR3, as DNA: TGTGCCTGGAGCTCGACAGACTACACTGAAGCTTTCTTT.

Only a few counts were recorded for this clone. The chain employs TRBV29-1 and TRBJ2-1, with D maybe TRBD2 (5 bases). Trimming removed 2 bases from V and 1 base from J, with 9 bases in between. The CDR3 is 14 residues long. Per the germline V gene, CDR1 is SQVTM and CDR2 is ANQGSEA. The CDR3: CSVESSGSYNEQFF. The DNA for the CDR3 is TGCAGCGTTGAATCGTCGGGGTCCTACAATGAGCAGTTCTTC.

The CDR3 nucleotides read TGTGCCAGCAGATCAGGACAGAACAATGAGCAGTTCTTC. Amino acid sequence: CASRSGQNNEQFF. This chain connects TRBV5-4 to TRBJ2-1; TRBD1 is a possible D gene (6 bases). CDR1 is SGHNT and CDR2 is YYREEE in the germline V gene (reference sequence). Between the trimmed V and J ends, which lost 5 bases and 5 bases, there was a span of 11 bases. The CDR3 runs 13 residues.

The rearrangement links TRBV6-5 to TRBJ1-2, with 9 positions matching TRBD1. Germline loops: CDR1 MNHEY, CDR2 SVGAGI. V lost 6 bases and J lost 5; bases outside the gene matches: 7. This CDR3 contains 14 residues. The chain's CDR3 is CASSTLTGGYGYTF. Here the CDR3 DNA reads TGTGCCAGCAGCACTTTGACAGGGGGATATGGCTACACCTTC.

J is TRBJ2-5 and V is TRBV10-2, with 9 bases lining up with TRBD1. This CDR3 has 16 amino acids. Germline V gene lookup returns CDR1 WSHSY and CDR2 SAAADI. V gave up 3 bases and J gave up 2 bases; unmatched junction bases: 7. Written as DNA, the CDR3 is TGCGCCAGCAGTGATCTCTCCGGGACAGGGCAAGAGACCCAGTACTTC. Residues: CASSDLSGTGQETQYF.

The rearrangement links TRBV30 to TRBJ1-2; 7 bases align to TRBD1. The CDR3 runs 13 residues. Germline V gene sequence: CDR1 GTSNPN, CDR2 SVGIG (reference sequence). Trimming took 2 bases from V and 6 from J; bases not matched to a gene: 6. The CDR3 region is CAWSTQGLDGYTF. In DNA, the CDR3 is TGTGCCTGGAGTACACAGGGGCTAGATGGCTACACCTTC.

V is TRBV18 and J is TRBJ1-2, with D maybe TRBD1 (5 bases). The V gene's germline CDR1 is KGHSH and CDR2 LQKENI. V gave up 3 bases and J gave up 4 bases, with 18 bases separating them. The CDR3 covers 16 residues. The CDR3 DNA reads TGTGCCAGCTCACCGGGCAGCGGGGCCCCTGGCTATGGCTACACCTTC. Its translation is CASSPGSGAPGYGYTF.

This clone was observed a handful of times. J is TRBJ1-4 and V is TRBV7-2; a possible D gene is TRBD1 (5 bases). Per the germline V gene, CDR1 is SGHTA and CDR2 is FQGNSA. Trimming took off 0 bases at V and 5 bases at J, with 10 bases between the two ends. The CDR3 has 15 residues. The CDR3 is CASSLAGGTNEKLFF. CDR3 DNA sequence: TGTGCCAGCAGCTTAGCCGGGGGTACGAATGAAAAACTGTTTTTT.

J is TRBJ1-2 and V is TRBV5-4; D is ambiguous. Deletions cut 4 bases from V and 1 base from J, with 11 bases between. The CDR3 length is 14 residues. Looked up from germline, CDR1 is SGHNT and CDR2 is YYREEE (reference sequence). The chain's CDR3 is CASSNPGVNYGYTF. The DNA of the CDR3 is TGTGCCAGCAGCAACCCGGGAGTTAACTATGGCTACACCTTC.

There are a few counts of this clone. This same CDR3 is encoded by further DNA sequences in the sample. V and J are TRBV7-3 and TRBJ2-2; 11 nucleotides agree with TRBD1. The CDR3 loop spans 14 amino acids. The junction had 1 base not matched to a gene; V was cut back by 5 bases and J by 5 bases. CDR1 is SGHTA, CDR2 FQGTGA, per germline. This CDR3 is CASSRDRGTGELFF. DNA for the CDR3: TGTGCCAGCAGCCGGGACAGGGGGACCGGGGAGCTGTTTTTT.

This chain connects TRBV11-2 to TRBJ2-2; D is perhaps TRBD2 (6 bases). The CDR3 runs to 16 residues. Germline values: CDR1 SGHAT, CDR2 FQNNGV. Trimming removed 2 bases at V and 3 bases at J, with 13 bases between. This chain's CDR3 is CASSLYGGIDTGELFF. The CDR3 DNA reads TGTGCCAGCAGCTTATACGGGGGAATAGACACCGGGGAGCTGTTTTTT.

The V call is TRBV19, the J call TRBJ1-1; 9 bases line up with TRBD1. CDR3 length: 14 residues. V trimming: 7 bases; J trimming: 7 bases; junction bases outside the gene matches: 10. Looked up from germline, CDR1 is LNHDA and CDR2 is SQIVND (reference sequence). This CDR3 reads CASIEDRGMNEAFF. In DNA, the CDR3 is TGTGCCAGTATCGAGGACAGGGGAATGAATGAAGCTTTCTTT.

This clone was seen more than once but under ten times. The chain's CDR3 is CSVLPIQGGEQFF. The DNA for the CDR3 is TGCAGCGTCCTTCCCATACAGGGGGGTGAGCAGTTCTTC. The chain couples TRBV29-1 to TRBJ2-1; 8 nucleotides line up with TRBD1. CDR3 length: 13 residues. Looked up from germline, CDR1 is SQVTM and CDR2 is ANQGSEA. V lost 6 bases, J lost 9 bases, and 10 bases stayed unmatched.

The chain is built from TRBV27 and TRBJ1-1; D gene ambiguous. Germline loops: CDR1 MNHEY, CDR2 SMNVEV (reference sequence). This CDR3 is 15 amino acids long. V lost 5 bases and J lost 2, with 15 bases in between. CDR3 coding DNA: TGTGCCAGCAGTCCATCCCATGGCGGCAACACTGAAGCTTTCTTT. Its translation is CASSPSHGGNTEAFF.

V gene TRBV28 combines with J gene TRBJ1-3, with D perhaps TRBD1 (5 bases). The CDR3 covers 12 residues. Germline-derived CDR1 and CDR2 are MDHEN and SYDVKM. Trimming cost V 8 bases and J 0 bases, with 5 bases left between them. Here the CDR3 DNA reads TGTGCCAGCGACAGCTCTGGAAACACCATATATTTT. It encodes CASDSSGNTIYF.

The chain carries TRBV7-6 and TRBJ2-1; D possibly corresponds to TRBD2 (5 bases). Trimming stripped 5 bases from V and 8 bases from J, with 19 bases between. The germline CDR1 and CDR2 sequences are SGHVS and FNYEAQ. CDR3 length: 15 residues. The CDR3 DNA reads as TGTGCCAGCAGCCCCGGACTCCACCGGATGGATGAGCAGTTCTTC. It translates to CASSPGLHRMDEQFF.